These 31 T cell receptor beta chains were sequenced from one sample in a study of OX40 agonist ivuxolimab in advanced cancers. Clones were sequenced by immunoSEQ multiplex PCR, and TCRdb holds only the in-frame ones, with some missing. Of over 80,000 clones listed, approximately 91% were seen once; the top ten hold 0.25% to 0.35%. The sequenced sample was CD4+ or CD8+ T cells sorted from blood, obtained in a trial of the OX40 agonist ivuxolimab. These receptors originate from an adult with an advanced solid tumor such as melanoma, head and neck, liver or kidney cancer.

The chain recombines TRBV6-5 with TRBJ1-3; D is undetermined. Germline V gene sequence: CDR1 MNHEY, CDR2 SVGAGI. CDR3 length: 14 amino acids. V was pared by 2 bases and J by 4 bases, with 9 bases between. Written as DNA, the CDR3 is TGTGCCAGCAGTTACGGGCAGCTCGGAAACACCATATATTTT. Its translation: CASSYGQLGNTIYF.

V and J are TRBV7-9 and TRBJ2-2; TRBD2 is a possible D gene (5 bases). V was trimmed by 4 bases and J by 8 bases, leaving 11 bases between them. The germline V gene has CDR1 SEHNR and CDR2 FQNEAQ (reference sequence). The CDR3 covers 13 residues. The CDR3 DNA is TGTGCCAGCAGCTACGCAAGCGGTGGGGAGCTGTTTTTT. Its translation: CASSYASGGELFF. The entire variable domain, with the rest obtained from reference TRBV7-9 and TRBJ2-2, is as follows: DTGVSQNPRHKITKRGQNVTFRCDPISEHNRLYWYRQTLGQGPEFLTYFQNEAQLEKSRLLSDRFSAERPKGSFSTLEIQRTEQGDSAMYLCASSYASGGELFFGEGSRLTVL.

The V call is TRBV5-1, the J call TRBJ1-3, with 9 bases lining up with TRBD1. Germline CDR1 is SGHRS and CDR2 is YFSETQ. Trimming took 5 bases from V and 0 from J; bases not matched to a gene: 3. The CDR3 loop spans 15 amino acids. CDR3 coding DNA: TGCGCCAGCAGAGAGACAGGGGGCTCTGGAAACACCATATATTTT. Translated, it gives CASRETGGSGNTIYF.

The chain carries TRBV5-1 and TRBJ2-3; possible D gene TRBD2, 6 bases. V lost 4 bases, J lost 5 bases, and 8 bases lay in between. This CDR3 has 12 residues. The germline gives CDR1 SGHRS, CDR2 YFSETQ. CDR3 in amino acids: CASSLGRDTQYF. The CDR3 region has the DNA TGCGCCAGCAGCCTCGGGAGAGATACGCAGTATTTT.

The CDR3 region has the DNA TGTGCCAGCAGCCCGGACAAGGATCAGCCCCAGCATTTT. Translation gives CASSPDKDQPQHF. The chain joins TRBV5-4 to TRBJ1-5; tentative D call: TRBD1 (5 bases). Trimming removed 4 bases from V and 5 bases from J, with 10 bases in between. Germline loops: CDR1 SGHNT, CDR2 YYREEE (reference sequence). There are 13 residues in the CDR3.

This chain uses TRBV5-4 with TRBJ2-7; 10 nucleotides line up with TRBD2. Germline CDR1 is SGHNT and CDR2 is YYREEE (reference sequence). The CDR3 is 15 residues long. The V gene end was trimmed by 2 bases and the J gene end by 1 base; junction bases not matched to a gene: 3. This CDR3 is CASSFGLAVSYEQYF. In DNA, the CDR3 is TGTGCCAGCAGCTTCGGACTAGCGGTATCCTACGAGCAGTACTTC. The whole variable domain, remainder taken from reference TRBV5-4 and TRBJ2-7, is ETGVTQSPTHLIKTRGQQVTLRCSSQSGHNTVSWYQQALGQGPQFIFQYYREEENGRGNFPPRFSGLQFPNYSSELNVNALELDDSALYLCASSFGLAVSYEQYFGPGTRLTVT.

The chain joins TRBV19 to TRBJ2-1; TRBD2 matches at 12 bases. Per germline, CDR1 LNHDA and CDR2 SQIVND (reference sequence). The CDR3 covers 15 residues. J gave up 5 bases and V 5 bases, and 4 bases lay outside the gene matches. The CDR3 coding sequence is TGTGCCAGTAGTGCTAGCGGGAGGGGAAACAATGAGCAGTTCTTC. Its translation: CASSASGRGNNEQFF.

The chain is built from TRBV6-1 and TRBJ1-2; D is possibly TRBD1 (5 bases). The ends were cut back, 6 bases at V and 2 bases at J, with 16 bases in the middle. The CDR3 has 15 amino acids. CDR1 and CDR2 from the germline V gene are MNHNS and SASEGT. CDR3 loop: CASSHPRAGNYGYTF. In nucleotides, the CDR3 is TGTGCCAGCAGCCATCCTAGAGCAGGGAACTATGGCTACACCTTC.

The chain couples TRBV18 to TRBJ2-2; 9 positions match TRBD1. CDR1 and CDR2 from the germline V gene are KGHSH and LQKENI. The CDR3 is made up of 16 amino acids. Trimming took 2 bases from V and 4 from J; bases not matched to a gene: 5. CDR3 residues: CASSPMGTGLTGELFF. CDR3 nucleotides: TGTGCCAGCTCACCAATGGGGACAGGGCTCACCGGGGAGCTGTTTTTT. The full variable domain, completed using reference TRBV18 and TRBJ2-2, is NAGVMQNPRHLVRRRGQEARLRCSPMKGHSHVYWYRQLPEEGLKFMVYLQKENIIDESGMPKERFSAEFPKEGPSILRIQQVVRGDSAAYFCASSPMGTGLTGELFFGEGSRLTVL.

The genes are TRBV28 and TRBJ1-5, with TRBD1 as a possible D gene (6 bases). The germline V gene has CDR1 MDHEN and CDR2 SYDVKM. Trimming cost V 5 bases and J 1 base, with 12 bases left between them. CDR3 size: 15 residues. The CDR3 region is CASSPTDRSNQPQHF. The CDR3 DNA follows: TGTGCCAGCAGTCCCACGGACAGAAGCAATCAGCCCCAGCATTTT.

The chain is built from TRBV28 and TRBJ1-2; D is perhaps TRBD1 (5 bases). Germline CDR1 reads MDHEN; CDR2 reads SYDVKM. CDR3 size: 17 residues. V was pared by 6 bases and J by 2 bases, with 22 bases between. The CDR3 bases are TGTGCCAGCAGACCTCCCTGGGGCAGGCCGGGAAACTATGGCTACACCTTC. Translation gives CASRPPWGRPGNYGYTF.

This clone was seen once. The rearrangement links TRBV7-3 to TRBJ2-6, with D perhaps matching TRBD1 (6 bases). The CDR3 length is 19 residues. Trimming removed 3 bases at V and 4 bases at J, with 22 bases between. CDR1 is SGHTA, CDR2 FQGTGA, per germline. The CDR3 DNA sequence: TGTGCCAGCAGCTTGGCGAACAGGGCCCTAGTTAGCGGGGCCAACGTCCTGACTTTC. Translated: CASSLANRALVSGANVLTF.

The rearrangement links TRBV28 to TRBJ1-1; D call uncertain. CDR3 length: 14 amino acids. V lost 6 bases and J 8 bases, leaving 19 bases between the germline ends. Germline V CDR1 and CDR2: MDHEN, SYDVKM. DNA for the CDR3: TGTGCCAGCAGCGCAGGTGACTTGTTTTGGGAAGCTTTCTTT. Its translation: CASSAGDLFWEAFF.

The chain combines TRBV18 with TRBJ1-6; no firm D call. CDR1 is KGHSH, CDR2 LQKENI, per germline. The CDR3 length is 12 residues. Trimming pared 4 bases from V and 9 bases from J, leaving 7 bases between. CDR3 in amino acids: CASSLGGSPLHF. In DNA, the CDR3 is TGTGCCAGCTCACTAGGCGGTTCACCCCTCCACTTT.

This clone came up once. The chain has TRBV28 and TRBJ2-7; the D call may be TRBD1 or TRBD2 (5 bases each). This CDR3 contains 14 residues. V dropped 6 bases and J dropped 1 base, with 13 bases sitting between them. Germline V CDR1 and CDR2: MDHEN, SYDVKM. In nucleotides, the CDR3 is TGTGCCAGCAGCCCCGGGACCCAATCCTACGAGCAGTACTTC. Translating it yields CASSPGTQSYEQYF.

The chain recombines TRBV5-1 with TRBJ2-3; D not certain. Trimming took off 0 bases at V and 6 bases at J, with 11 bases between the two ends. Germline-derived CDR1 and CDR2 are SGHRS and YFSETQ. The length of the CDR3 is 14 residues. CDR3 region: CASSLAPNEDTQYF. The DNA for the CDR3 is TGCGCCAGCAGCTTGGCCCCGAACGAGGATACGCAGTATTTT.

This chain links TRBV5-6 with TRBJ2-1; 8 bases are shared with TRBD2. The V gene's germline CDR1 is SGHDT and CDR2 YYEEEE. V gave up 4 bases and J gave up 2 bases; unmatched junction bases: 8. This CDR3 is 16 amino acids long. Here the CDR3 reads CASSHNKREPYNEQFF. The CDR3, as DNA: TGTGCCAGCAGCCATAACAAGCGGGAGCCCTACAATGAGCAGTTCTTC.

The chain employs TRBV6-6 and TRBJ2-7, with 9 bases that match TRBD1. V lost 4 bases, J lost 6 bases, and 10 bases stayed unmatched. Germline values: CDR1 MNHNY, CDR2 SVGAGI (reference sequence). The CDR3 loop spans 15 amino acids. The chain's CDR3 is CASSSLTGGGGEQYF. In nucleotides, the CDR3 is TGTGCCAGCAGTTCCCTGACAGGGGGGGGCGGCGAGCAGTACTTC.

The J gene is TRBJ2-1, the V gene TRBV9; D remains ambiguous. The CDR3 extends over 12 amino acids. CDR1 is SGDLS and CDR2 is YYNGEE in the germline V gene. Between the trimmed V and J ends, which lost 0 bases and 4 bases, there was a span of 2 bases. The CDR3 protein is CASSVGYNEQFF. The CDR3 DNA reads TGTGCCAGCAGCGTAGGGTACAATGAGCAGTTCTTC.

The chain employs TRBV2 and TRBJ2-2; TRBD1 agrees at 12 bases. The germline V gene has CDR1 SNHLY and CDR2 FYNNEI. CDR3 length equals 15 residues. J lost 2 bases, V lost 8 bases, and 3 bases had no gene match. CDR3 nucleotide sequence: TGTGCCAGCTCGGGACAGGGGGCCAACACCGGGGAGCTGTTTTTT. Protein sequence: CASSGQGANTGELFF. The full variable domain, completed using reference TRBV2 and TRBJ2-2, is EPEVTQTPSHQVTQMGQEVILRCVPISNHLYFYWYRQILGQKVEFLVSFYNNEISEKSEIFDDQFSVERPDGSNFTLKIRSTKLEDSAMYFCASSGQGANTGELFFGEGSRLTVL.

This rearrangement joins TRBV5-4 to TRBJ1-4; no clear D gene. The germline CDR1 and CDR2 sequences are SGHNT and YYREEE (reference sequence). The CDR3 runs 12 residues. The V end lost 5 bases, the J end lost 2 bases, and 4 bases lay between the germline ends. Here the CDR3 reads CASRGTNEKLFF. Here the CDR3 DNA reads TGTGCCAGCAGGGGGACTAATGAAAAACTGTTTTTT.

This chain connects TRBV21-1 to TRBJ1-2. TRBV21-1 is described as a pseudogene. The CDR3 extends over 17 amino acids. The CDR3 spells CASSTRSFAGTSRGYTF. For the CDR3, the DNA is TGTGCCAGCAGCACGAGGAGTTTTGCAGGGACCTCAAGGGGCTACACCTTC.

This chain connects TRBV4-1 to TRBJ1-3; no reliable D call. Germline V gene sequence: CDR1 MGHRA, CDR2 YSYEKL. The CDR3 loop spans 15 amino acids. V lost 3 bases and J lost 1, with 10 bases in between. The CDR3 DNA is TGCGCCAGCAGCCACAACCTGGGGTCTGGAAACACCATATATTTT. It codes for CASSHNLGSGNTIYF.

The genes are TRBV7-9 and TRBJ2-2; D not certain. This CDR3 has 14 amino acids. Germline CDR1 and CDR2: SEHNR and FQNEAQ (reference sequence). V lost 0 bases and J lost 2, with 4 bases in between. The CDR3 DNA follows: TGTGCCAGCAGCTTAGCGGGAAACACCGGGGAGCTGTTTTTT. Its translation: CASSLAGNTGELFF.

The CDR3 spells CASSPALVGSTDTQYF. The CDR3 nucleotides read TGCGCCAGCAGCCCCGCGCTGGTGGGGAGCACAGATACGCAGTATTTT. V gene TRBV5-1 combines with J gene TRBJ2-3; D call uncertain. CDR1 and CDR2 (germline): SGHRS, YFSETQ. The CDR3 extends over 16 amino acids. Trimming removed 4 bases at V and 0 bases at J, with 15 bases between. Based on the CDR3 plus reference TRBV5-1 and TRBJ2-3, the full variable domain is KAGVTQTPRYLIKTRGQQVTLSCSPISGHRSVSWYQQTPGQGLQFLFEYFSETQRNKGNFPGRFSGRQFSNSRSEMNVSTLELGDSALYLCASSPALVGSTDTQYFGPGTRLTVL.

The V and J genes are TRBV7-3 and TRBJ2-1, with 14 nucleotides matching TRBD2. CDR3 length equals 18 residues. V lost 5 bases to trimming and J lost 1 base; unmatched junction nucleotides: 7. Germline CDR1 and CDR2: SGHTA and FQGTGA. CDR3: CASSAGLAGVWSYNEQFF. CDR3 nucleotides: TGTGCCAGCAGCGCGGGACTAGCGGGAGTTTGGTCCTACAATGAGCAGTTCTTC.

This chain connects TRBV23-1 to TRBJ1-5; TRBD1 might be the D (5 bases). TRBV23-1 is an ORF; its function is uncertain. V was cut by 4 bases and J by 5 bases, with 15 bases left in between. The CDR3 extends over 15 amino acids. CDR3 coding DNA: TGCGCCAGCAGTCCCGACGGGGGGAGGCATCAGCCCCAGCATTTT. Translating gives CASSPDGGRHQPQHF.

The V gene is TRBV28, the J gene TRBJ1-1; D is possibly TRBD1 (5 bases). CDR1 MDHEN and CDR2 SYDVKM come from the germline V gene. This CDR3 comprises 14 residues. V lost 5 bases to trimming and J lost 4 bases, with 14 bases between them. The CDR3 region has the DNA TGTGCCAGCAGTCCCCCCGGGGGTCCCACTGAAGCTTTCTTT. This gives the protein CASSPPGGPTEAFF.

Only a few counts were recorded for this clone. The genes are TRBV18 and TRBJ1-1, with 7 bases that match TRBD1. Germline loops: CDR1 KGHSH, CDR2 LQKENI. V shed 6 bases, J shed 1 base, and the junction held 5 bases outside the gene matches. This CDR3 has 14 residues. The CDR3 reads CASSPGQQNTEAFF. The CDR3 region has the DNA TGTGCCAGCTCGCCGGGACAGCAGAACACTGAAGCTTTCTTT.

This chain links TRBV5-3 with TRBJ2-7; 11 bases agree with TRBD2. TRBV5-3 is classed as an ORF, of uncertain function. The V segment lost 4 bases and the J segment 0 bases; nucleotides outside the gene matches: 12. The CDR3 is 18 amino acids. This chain's CDR3 is CARSRVGLADLPSYEQYF. CDR3 DNA: TGTGCCAGAAGCCGAGTGGGACTAGCGGATCTACCCTCCTACGAGCAGTACTTC.

A single count supports this clone. The genes are TRBV7-2 and TRBJ2-2; TRBD2 agrees at 7 bases. The J segment lost 5 bases and the V segment lost 6 bases, leaving 3 bases of the junction unmatched. The germline V gene encodes CDR1 SGHTA and CDR2 FQGNSA. This CDR3 comprises 13 residues. The CDR3 nucleotides read TGTGCCAGCAGGGCGGGGGAAACCGGGGAGCTGTTTTTT. Protein: CASRAGETGELFF.